This T cell receptor (beta chain) stems from a study of cytomegalovirus exposure and HLA in healthy donors. The overall study: Unique TCR beta sequences numbering over 100 million came from 150 million to 200 million T cells in an earlier analysis.

Broader study findings: The study put roughly 160 TCR beta chains on its list as cytomegalovirus-associated. Reportedly, cytomegalovirus status was diagnosed with high sensitivity and specificity.

The CDR3 extends over 11 amino acids. Trimming pared 9 bases from V and 0 bases from J, leaving 5 bases between. Germline V gene lookup returns CDR1 MNHEY and CDR2 SVGAGI. A multiplex PCR was run with 60 Vbeta primers and 13 Jbeta primers. Original data processing: A follow-up analysis tallied tens of millions of unique TCR beta chains, approximately 10 million shared. Using immunoSEQ multiplex PCR, the repertoire was profiled, and TCRdb retains in-frame clones only, with some absent. That table furnishes V, J and clone size, whereas the DNA furnished D and trimming. The sample carries approximately 100,000 clones, roughly 79% recorded once. Regarding this clone: Its matching antigen is unknown.

Input material: PBMCs. The chain employs TRBV6-5 and TRBJ1-1; no firm D call. The receptor was isolated from a man aged 35 to 55 in good health and CMV-seronegative. CDR3 DNA sequence: TGTGCCAGTGGCATGAACACTGAAGCTTTCTTT. It codes for CASGMNTEAFF.